Shown below are 13 T cell receptor beta chains from a single sample sequenced in a study of CD8+ T cells in alopecia areata. Following RNA extraction, reverse transcription yielded cDNA that acted as the sequencing template. Here immunoSEQ multiplex PCR was the method, and the copy in TCRdb shows in-frame clones only, minus some. Of about 300,000 clones listed, roughly 64% are singletons. Described treatment: oral pan-JAK inhibitor, 5-10 mg twice daily. The sequencing used CD4+ T cells sorted from blood, collected at week 24, from a patient treated with tofacitinib. The origin of the receptors is a human donor with alopecia areata.

This chain uses TRBV2 with TRBJ1-5; TRBD1 might be the D (6 bases). The CDR3 sequence is 13 residues long. Germline assignment: CDR1 SNHLY and CDR2 FYNNEI. The V gene lost 4 bases and the J gene lost 5 bases, with 9 bases spanning the gap. CDR3 nucleotides: TGTGCCAGCAGTGCAAAGGGGGATCAGCCCCAGCATTTT. This codes for CASSAKGDQPQHF.

CDR3 sequence: CASSQGQGAGANVLTF. The CDR3 nucleotides are TGCGCCAGCAGCCAAGGTCAGGGGGCTGGGGCCAACGTCCTGACTTTC. The chain is built from TRBV4-3 and TRBJ2-6; 7 bases agree with TRBD1. CDR1 LGHNA and CDR2 YSLEER come from the germline V gene. Trimming took 1 base from V and 2 from J; bases not matched to a gene: 2. The CDR3 is 16 amino acids.

The chain is built from TRBV5-1 and TRBJ2-2, with 10 bases that match TRBD2. From germline, CDR1 is SGHRS and CDR2 YFSETQ. Trimming at V came to 4 bases and at J to 3 bases, leaving 3 bases not matched to a gene. The CDR3 covers 15 residues. The CDR3 is CASSRTSGDTGELFF. CDR3 bases: TGCGCCAGCAGCCGAACTAGCGGGGACACCGGGGAGCTGTTTTTT.

This clone came up once. V gene TRBV5-1 combines with J gene TRBJ2-5, with D perhaps TRBD2 (6 bases). Germline CDR1 is SGHRS and CDR2 is YFSETQ. The CDR3 runs 15 residues. The germline V and J ends were trimmed by 0 bases and 5 bases, with 14 bases remaining between them. CDR3 nucleotide sequence: TGCGCCAGCAGCTTGGTTCCCGGGGGAAGGGAGACCCAGTACTTC. Translating gives CASSLVPGGRETQYF.

V usage is TRBV27 and J usage is TRBJ2-1; 9 bases are a match to TRBD2. The CDR3 contains 15 residues. After removal of 5 bases from V and 3 bases from J, the junction contained 5 bases not matched to a gene. Germline V gene sequence: CDR1 MNHEY, CDR2 SMNVEV (reference sequence). The CDR3 reads CASSTGTSFYNEQFF. The DNA for the CDR3 is TGTGCCAGCAGTACCGGGACTAGCTTCTACAATGAGCAGTTCTTC.

This clone was found once. The rearrangement joins TRBV9 to TRBJ2-1, with 9 nucleotides matching TRBD2. The ends lost 1 base at V and 7 bases at J; junction bases unmatched: 9. From germline, CDR1 is SGDLS and CDR2 YYNGEE. This CDR3 region has 16 residues. The CDR3 loop reads CASSVSGGSVGNEQFF. CDR3 DNA: TGTGCCAGCAGCGTAAGCGGGGGGTCGGTTGGGAATGAGCAGTTCTTC.

This clone was seen ten or more times. The chain is built from TRBV7-2 and TRBJ2-5, with 14 bases matching TRBD2. CDR1 is SGHTA, CDR2 FQGNSA, per germline. V dropped 5 bases and J dropped 2; count of bases not matched to a gene: 4. CDR3 size: 16 residues. CDR3 DNA: TGTGCCAGCAGCGCCCGACTAGCGGGGGGGCAAGAGACCCAGTACTTC. Its translation: CASSARLAGGQETQYF.

This clone was seen more than once but under ten times. V gene TRBV30 combines with J gene TRBJ2-3, with TRBD2 matching 9 bases. The CDR3 is made up of 15 amino acids. With 4 bases clipped from V and 5 bases from J, the junction kept 10 bases outside the gene matches. The V gene's germline CDR1 is GTSNPN and CDR2 SVGIG (reference sequence). In DNA, the CDR3 is TGTGCCTGGAAGGGCTTAGCGGGGGCTGTAGATACGCAGTATTTT. This translates into CAWKGLAGAVDTQYF.

The chain combines TRBV5-1 with TRBJ2-5, with 7 bases fitting TRBD2. With V trimmed by 0 bases and J by 2 bases, 7 bases remained unmatched. The CDR3 has 16 amino acids. Germline V gives CDR1 SGHRS, CDR2 YFSETQ. The DNA for the CDR3 is TGCGCCAGCAGCTTGGCTGGCGCGGGGGTTCAAGAGACCCAGTACTTC. Translation gives CASSLAGAGVQETQYF.

The chain carries TRBV5-1 and TRBJ2-7; no reliable D call. V dropped 4 bases and J dropped 1 base, with 15 bases sitting between them. CDR1 and CDR2 (germline): SGHRS, YFSETQ. This CDR3 spans 15 amino acids. As DNA, the CDR3 is TGCGCCAGCAGCCCGTCTCCGGGTGGGTCCTACGAGCAGTACTTC. Its protein is CASSPSPGGSYEQYF. The complete variable domain, with remaining parts taken from reference TRBV5-1 and TRBJ2-7, reads KAGVTQTPRYLIKTRGQQVTLSCSPISGHRSVSWYQQTPGQGLQFLFEYFSETQRNKGNFPGRFSGRQFSNSRSEMNVSTLELGDSALYLCASSPSPGGSYEQYFGPGTRLTVT.

V and J are TRBV4-1 and TRBJ2-1; TRBD2 aligns across 8 bases. Germline V gene data show CDR1 as MGHRA and CDR2 as YSYEKL. Losses at the gene ends were 2 bases for V and 9 bases for J; bases not matched to a gene: 9. The CDR3 consists of 15 residues. The chain's CDR3 is CASSQQGLDVGEQFF. The CDR3 nucleotides are TGCGCCAGCAGCCAACAGGGACTAGATGTTGGTGAGCAGTTCTTC.

The table lists this clone with a few counts. The chain combines TRBV11-1 with TRBJ2-2, with D uncertain. V was cut by 3 bases and J by 6 bases, with 11 bases left in between. The CDR3 sequence is 14 residues long. Per the germline V gene, CDR1 is SGHAT and CDR2 is FQDESV (reference sequence). CDR3 nucleotide sequence: TGTGCCAGCAGCTTCGAGGTTAAGGCCGGGGAGCTGTTTTTT. It encodes CASSFEVKAGELFF.

The genes are TRBV7-9 and TRBJ1-4, with a possible D match to TRBD1 (5 bases). CDR1 and CDR2 from the germline V gene are SEHNR and FQNEAQ (reference sequence). The CDR3 sequence is 15 residues long. V lost 1 base and J lost 3, with 9 bases in between. The CDR3 spells CASSLVSGPNEKLFF. The CDR3 DNA follows: TGTGCCAGCAGCTTAGTCTCGGGGCCTAATGAAAAACTGTTTTTT.